Reported below is one TCR beta chain. The antigen remains unidentified. This record belongs to a study of T cells expressing NK-cell markers. Overall study results and limits: Of the CD8+ T cells in about 6 donors, about 1.0-8% belonged to dominant NKG2C+ clonotypes.

TCRdb reprocessed the 5' RACE reads and keeps a single row for each CDR3 protein, giving no DNA. The table counts over 250,000 distinct CDR3 sequences; around 3.9% lies in the top ten. The CDR3 sequence is 20 residues long. Germline V lookup: CDR1 SGDLS, CDR2 YYNGEE. The specimen sequenced was blood T cells: a sorted CD56 or NKG2C T cell subset, CD4+ or CD8+ T cells, or bulk PBMC T cells (not recorded which). This clonotype was obtained from a woman aged 18-70 years in good health. The chain couples TRBV9 to TRBJ1-5; the TCRdb call, TRBD1, lacks DNA for checking. The CDR3 protein is CASSVVGVVDRGLSNQPQHF.